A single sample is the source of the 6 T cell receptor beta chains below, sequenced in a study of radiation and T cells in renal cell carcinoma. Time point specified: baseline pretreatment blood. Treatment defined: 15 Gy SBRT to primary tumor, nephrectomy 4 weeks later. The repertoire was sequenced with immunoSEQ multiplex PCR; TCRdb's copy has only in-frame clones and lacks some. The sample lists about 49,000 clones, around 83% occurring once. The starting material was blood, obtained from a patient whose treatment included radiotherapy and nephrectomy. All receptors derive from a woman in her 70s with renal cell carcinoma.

The CDR3 here is CASSPRPDRGEGYTF. The CDR3, as DNA: TGCGCCAGCAGCCCGCGGCCGGACAGGGGTGAAGGCTACACCTTC. V and J are TRBV4-1 and TRBJ1-2; 9 bases line up with TRBD1. The CDR3 sequence is 15 residues long. CDR1 and CDR2 (germline): MGHRA, YSYEKL. Trimming took 4 bases from V and 8 from J; bases not matched to a gene: 11.

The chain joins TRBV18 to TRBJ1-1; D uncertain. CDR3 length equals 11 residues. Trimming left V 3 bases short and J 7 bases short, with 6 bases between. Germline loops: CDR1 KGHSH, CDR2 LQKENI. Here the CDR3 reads CASSPGVEAFF. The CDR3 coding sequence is TGTGCCAGCTCACCCGGGGTTGAAGCTTTCTTT.

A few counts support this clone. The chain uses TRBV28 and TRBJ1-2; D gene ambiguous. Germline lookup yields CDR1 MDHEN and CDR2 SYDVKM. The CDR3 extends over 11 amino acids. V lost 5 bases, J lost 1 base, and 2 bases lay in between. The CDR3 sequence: CASSNNYGYTF. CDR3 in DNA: TGTGCCAGCAGTAATAACTATGGCTACACCTTC.

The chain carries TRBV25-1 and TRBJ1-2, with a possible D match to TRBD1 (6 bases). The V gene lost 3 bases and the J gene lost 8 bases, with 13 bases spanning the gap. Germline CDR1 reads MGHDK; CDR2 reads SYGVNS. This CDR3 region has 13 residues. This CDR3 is CASSDLQGGGYTF. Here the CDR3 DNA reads TGTGCCAGCAGTGATCTACAGGGAGGAGGCTACACCTTC.

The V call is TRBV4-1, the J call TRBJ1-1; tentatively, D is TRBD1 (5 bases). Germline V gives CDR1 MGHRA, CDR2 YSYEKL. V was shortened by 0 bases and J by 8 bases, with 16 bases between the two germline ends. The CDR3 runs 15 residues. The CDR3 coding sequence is TGCGCCAGCAGCCAAGATCAGGGTACCGTCTTCGAAGCTTTCTTT. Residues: CASSQDQGTVFEAFF.

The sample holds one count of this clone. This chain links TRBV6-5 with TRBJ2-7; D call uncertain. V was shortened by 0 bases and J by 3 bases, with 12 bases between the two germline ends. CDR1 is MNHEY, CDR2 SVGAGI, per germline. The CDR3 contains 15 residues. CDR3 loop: CASSYSTAFGYEQYF. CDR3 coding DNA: TGTGCCAGCAGTTACTCGACCGCGTTCGGCTACGAGCAGTACTTC.